This T cell receptor (beta chain) came from a study of siplizumab effects on memory and regulatory T cells. This clone was observed a single time. Assay: immunoSEQ multiplex PCR; the TCRdb copy retains only in-frame clones and omits some. In the table there are some 100,000 clones, over 85% of which are singletons. This CDR3 region has 15 residues. Trimming removed 2 bases from V and 0 bases from J, with 9 bases in between. Germline CDR1 is ENHRY and CDR2 is SYGVKD. Sequencing used non-Treg CD4+ T cells sorted from blood. V usage is TRBV10-3 and J usage is TRBJ2-3, with D possibly called TRBD1 or TRBD2 (5 bases each). The clonotype was recovered from a human donor in good health. This CDR3 reads CAISEPGQSTDTQYF. The CDR3 nucleotides are TGTGCCATCAGTGAGCCGGGGCAGAGCACAGATACGCAGTATTTT.